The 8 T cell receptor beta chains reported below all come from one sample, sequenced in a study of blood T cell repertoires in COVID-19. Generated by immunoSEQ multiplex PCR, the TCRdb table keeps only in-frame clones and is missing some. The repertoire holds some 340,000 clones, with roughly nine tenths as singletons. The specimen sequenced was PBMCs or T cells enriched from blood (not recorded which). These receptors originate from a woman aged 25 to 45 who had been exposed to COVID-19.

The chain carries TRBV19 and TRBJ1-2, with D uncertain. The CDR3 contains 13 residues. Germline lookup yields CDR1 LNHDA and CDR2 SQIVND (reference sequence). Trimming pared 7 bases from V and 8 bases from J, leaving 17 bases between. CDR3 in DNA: TGTGCCAGTACGGGGATTTTCAATAGGGGCTACACCTTC. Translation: CASTGIFNRGYTF.

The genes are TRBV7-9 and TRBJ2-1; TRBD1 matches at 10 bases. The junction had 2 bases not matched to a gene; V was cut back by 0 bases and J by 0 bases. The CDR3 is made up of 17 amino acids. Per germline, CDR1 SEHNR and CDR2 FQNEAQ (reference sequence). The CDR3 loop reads CASSLATGGYSYNEQFF. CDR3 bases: TGTGCCAGCAGCTTAGCGACAGGGGGCTACTCCTACAATGAGCAGTTCTTC.

The CDR3 coding sequence is TGTGCCAGCTCACCAAGGGGAAGCACTGAAGCTTTCTTT. This codes for CASSPRGSTEAFF. The chain combines TRBV18 with TRBJ1-1, with D perhaps matching TRBD1 (5 bases). CDR3 length equals 13 residues. In germline, CDR1 is KGHSH, CDR2 LQKENI. V dropped 2 bases and J dropped 4 bases, with 8 bases sitting between them.

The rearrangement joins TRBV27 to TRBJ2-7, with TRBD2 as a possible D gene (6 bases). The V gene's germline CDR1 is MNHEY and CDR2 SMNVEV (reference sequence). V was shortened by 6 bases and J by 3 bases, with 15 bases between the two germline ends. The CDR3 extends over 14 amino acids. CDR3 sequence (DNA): TGTGCCAGCAGGGAAGGAGGGATAGGCTACGAGCAGTACTTC. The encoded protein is CASREGGIGYEQYF.

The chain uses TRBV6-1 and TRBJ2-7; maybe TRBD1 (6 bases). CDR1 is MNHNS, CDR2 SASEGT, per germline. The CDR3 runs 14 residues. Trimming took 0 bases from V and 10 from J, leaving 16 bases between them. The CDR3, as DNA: TGTGCCAGCAGTGAAGCGCCTGACAGGCAGGGCCAGTACTTC. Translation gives CASSEAPDRQGQYF.

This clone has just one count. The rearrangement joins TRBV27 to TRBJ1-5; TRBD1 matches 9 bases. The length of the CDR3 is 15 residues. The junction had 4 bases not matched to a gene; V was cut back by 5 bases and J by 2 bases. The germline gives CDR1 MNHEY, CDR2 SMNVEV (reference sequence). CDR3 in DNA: TGTGCCAGCAGTCAAAGGACAGGGGGCAATCAGCCCCAGCATTTT. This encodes CASSQRTGGNQPQHF.

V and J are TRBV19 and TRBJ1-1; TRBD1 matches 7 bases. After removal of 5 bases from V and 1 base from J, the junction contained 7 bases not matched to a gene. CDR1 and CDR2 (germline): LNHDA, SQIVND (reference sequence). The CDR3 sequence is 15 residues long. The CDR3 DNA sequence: TGTGCCAGTAGTCCTACCGGGACAGCGAACACTGAAGCTTTCTTT. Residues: CASSPTGTANTEAFF.

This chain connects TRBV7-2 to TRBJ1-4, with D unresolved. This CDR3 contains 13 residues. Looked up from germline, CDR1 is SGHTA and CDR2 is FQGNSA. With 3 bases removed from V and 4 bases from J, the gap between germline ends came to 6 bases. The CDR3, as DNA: TGTGCCAGCAGCTTCTCCAGTAATGAAAAACTGTTTTTT. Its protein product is CASSFSSNEKLFF. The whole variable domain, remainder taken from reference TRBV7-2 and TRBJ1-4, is GAGVSQSPSNKVTEKGKDVELRCDPISGHTALYWYRQSLGQGLEFLIYFQGNSAPDKSGLPSDRFSAERTGGSVSTLTIQRTQQEDSAVYLCASSFSSNEKLFFGSGTQLSVL.